This TCR beta chain stems from a study of blood T cells in healthy people across ages. Worth noting for this clonotype: Antigen unknown.

Whole-study results and caveats: Long-lived and aged donors differed, with more naive CD4+ cells and higher diversity in the long-lived.

The germline CDR1 and CDR2 sequences are DFQATT and SNEGSKA (reference sequence). The CDR3 covers 15 residues. V trimming: 3 bases; J trimming: 5 bases; junction bases outside the gene matches: 6. Through a sample-barcoded 5' primer and a J-beta primer mix, a second PCR was run for 7 to 11 cycles. TCRdb processed the 5' RACE reads anew with MiXCR; each CDR3 protein has one entry. The sample holds roughly 1,800,000 distinct CDR3 sequences, around 48% seen once. J is TRBJ2-1 and V is TRBV20-1, with 11 bases matching TRBD2. The receptor comes from a woman in her thirties or forties in good health. Specimen: blood. The CDR3 DNA sequence: TGCAGTGCTAGCGACGGGACTAGCGGAAACAATGAGCAGTTCTTC. Its translation: CSASDGTSGNNEQFF.